These T cell receptor beta chains were read from a single sample in a study of human T cells and chemical hapten exposure. TCRdb processed the RACE reads anew with MiXCR; each CDR3 protein has one entry. Among about 99,000 distinct CDR3 sequences listed, roughly 12% were seen once. The sequencing used whole blood, collected in connection with sensitization to the hapten diphenylcyclopropenone (DPC). These receptor sequences come from a woman aged 40 to 55 with alopecia areata. Some clones in this sample may be carry-over from other donors' samples. Each CDR3 is given without its conserved first and last residue.

V gene	J gene	CDR3 protein
TRBV5-4	TRBJ2-7	ASSFTPFKYEQY
TRBV10-3	TRBJ2-1	AISETREQF
TRBV2	TRBJ1-6	ASRSRGSTLNSPLH
TRBV14	TRBJ2-6	ASSRRTAGANVLT
TRBV7-8	TRBJ2-1	ASSLEFRAYGQF
TRBV7-8	TRBJ2-1	ASSMGLAGGNEQF
TRBV7-2	TRBJ2-2	ASSSGPSNTGELF
TRBV6-6	TRBJ2-1	ASSRTSYNEQF
TRBV4-2	TRBJ2-5	ASSQDVNRPLG
TRBV6-2/TRBV6-3	TRBJ1-6	ASSPGSPLH
TRBV5-1	TRBJ2-5	ASSITGPQETQY
TRBV7-2	TRBJ2-1	ASSRGQEWNEQF
TRBV4-3	TRBJ2-7	ASSQDSSFAESSYEQY
TRBV29-1	TRBJ2-7	SVVAGDSYEQY
TRBV18	TRBJ1-3	ASSPRPGLSGNTIY
TRBV28	TRBJ1-4	ASSLTDRNPTNEKLF
TRBV6-1	TRBJ1-6	ASSESPDSNSPLH
TRBV2	TRBJ2-1	AITLGASSYNEQF
TRBV29-1	TRBJ2-1	SAPQAGNEQF
TRBV9	TRBJ1-1	ASSVDLNAEAF
TRBV5-1	TRBJ1-1	ASSNNRAVTEAF
TRBV29-1	TRBJ2-5	SAGNRLKETQY
TRBV6-2/TRBV6-3	TRBJ1-1	ASTRTGNTEAF
TRBV4-3	TRBJ2-1	ASSQDGEGIEQF
TRBV7-2	TRBJ2-7	ASSPSGGTTYEQY
TRBV24-1	TRBJ2-3	ATSDPSRDLTDTQY
TRBV5-1	TRBJ2-7	ASSLTGDYEQY
TRBV9	TRBJ2-2	ASSVNGEGNTGELF
TRBV6-5	TRBJ1-2	ASSSWTADGYT
TRBV6-2/TRBV6-3	TRBJ1-5	ASRAVGGNQPQH
TRBV11-2	TRBJ2-7	ASSLARGTGGLALYEQY
TRBV12-3/TRBV12-4	TRBJ2-2	ASSLTSQGARAGELF
TRBV4-1	TRBJ2-1	ASSPKVVGPAINEQF
TRBV7-8	TRBJ2-7	ASSFRENYEQY
TRBV29-1	TRBJ2-7	SVQQSYEQY
TRBV11-2	TRBJ2-1	ASSLENGGEQF